This passage covers 11 T cell receptor beta chains from one sample sequenced in a study of blood T cell repertoires in COVID-19. Method: immunoSEQ multiplex PCR; TCRdb's copy keeps in-frame clones and lacks some. Here the sample spans around 300,000 clones, 80% to 90% being singletons. Sequencing was done on a sample of peripheral blood. The receptors shown here come from a woman in her 70s with acute or convalescent COVID-19.

The chain recombines TRBV6-5 with TRBJ1-6, with a possible D match to TRBD1 (5 bases). From germline, CDR1 is MNHEY and CDR2 SVGAGI. V shed 8 bases and J shed 10 bases, with 21 bases lying between them. The CDR3 consists of 15 residues. CDR3 in DNA: TGTGCCAGCTCATTGAAGGCAGGGAATTTATCACCCCTCCACTTT. This codes for CASSLKAGNLSPLHF.

The chain has TRBV2 and TRBJ1-6, with D hard to call. The CDR3 sequence is 13 residues long. The germline gives CDR1 SNHLY, CDR2 FYNNEI. V was clipped by 7 bases and J by 6 bases, with 10 bases between them. The CDR3 loop is CASMAGSNSPLHF. Written as DNA, the CDR3 is TGTGCCAGCATGGCGGGGAGTAATTCACCCCTCCACTTT.

About this clone: This CDR3 is also generated by other DNA sequences in the sample. V gene TRBV10-3 combines with J gene TRBJ2-7; TRBD1 is a possible D gene (6 bases). Germline V CDR1 and CDR2: ENHRY, SYGVKD. This CDR3 has 13 residues. Trimming took off 2 bases at V and 3 bases at J, with 8 bases between the two ends. CDR3 amino acids: CAISEGTSYEQYF. The CDR3 DNA reads TGTGCCATCAGTGAGGGGACAAGCTACGAGCAGTACTTC.

V usage is TRBV2 and J usage is TRBJ2-1; no clear D. Trimming removed 10 bases from V and 7 bases from J, with 14 bases in between. The germline V gene encodes CDR1 SNHLY and CDR2 FYNNEI. This CDR3 spans 12 amino acids. Written as DNA, the CDR3 is TGTGCCACCCAGAGGCTACTAAATGAGCAGTTCTTC. The encoded protein is CATQRLLNEQFF.

V is TRBV5-1 and J is TRBJ2-2; D is ambiguous. This CDR3 has 13 amino acids. Germline assignment: CDR1 SGHRS and CDR2 YFSETQ. V was clipped by 4 bases and J by 6 bases, with 10 bases between them. CDR3 DNA: TGCGCCAGCAGCCAGGTATTGGCCGGGGAGCTGTTTTTT. Translating gives CASSQVLAGELFF.

The chain recombines TRBV28 with TRBJ1-1, with D tentatively TRBD1 (6 bases). This CDR3 has 13 amino acids. The V end lost 3 bases, the J end lost 5 bases, and 10 bases lay between the germline ends. Germline CDR1 MDHEN, CDR2 SYDVKM. CDR3 sequence (DNA): TGTGCCAGCAGTTTTAACAGGGAGACTGAAGCTTTCTTT. Protein: CASSFNRETEAFF.

The chain carries TRBV30 and TRBJ1-1; maybe TRBD1 (5 bases). The length of the CDR3 is 13 residues. Looked up from germline, CDR1 is GTSNPN and CDR2 is SVGIG (reference sequence). The V gene lost 0 bases and the J gene lost 3 bases, with 8 bases spanning the gap. The DNA for the CDR3 is TGTGCCTGGAGTGTGGGGCAGGACACTGAAGCTTTCTTT. Encoded protein: CAWSVGQDTEAFF.

The chain combines TRBV9 with TRBJ2-3; D is possibly TRBD2 (6 bases). Germline V gives CDR1 SGDLS, CDR2 YYNGEE. The CDR3 covers 13 residues. The V end lost 3 bases, the J end lost 6 bases, and 11 bases lay between the germline ends. The CDR3 reads CASSEPTSDTQYF. DNA of the CDR3: TGTGCCAGCAGCGAGCCCACTAGCGATACGCAGTATTTT.

With regard to this clone: The sample contains more than one DNA sequence encoding this CDR3. V usage is TRBV5-1 and J usage is TRBJ2-7, with a weak D call TRBD2 (5 bases). Germline V lookup: CDR1 SGHRS, CDR2 YFSETQ. Trimming removed 4 bases at V and 0 bases at J, with 8 bases between. The CDR3 consists of 13 residues. CDR3 sequence reads: CASSLAGSYEQYF. CDR3 DNA: TGCGCCAGCAGCCTGGCGGGCTCCTACGAGCAGTACTTC.

The CDR3 protein is CASSSQSHSGNTIYF. In nucleotides, the CDR3 is TGTGCCAGTTCCTCACAGTCCCACTCTGGAAACACCATATATTTT. The V call is TRBV9, the J call TRBJ1-3; D remains unclear. Germline-derived CDR1 and CDR2 are SGDLS and YYNGEE. CDR3 length: 15 amino acids. V shed 8 bases and J shed 0 bases, with 15 bases lying between them.

This sequence joins TRBV6-5 and TRBJ1-1, with 9 positions matching TRBD1. With 0 bases clipped from V and 1 base from J, the junction kept 3 bases outside the gene matches. The CDR3 sequence is 16 residues long. From germline, CDR1 is MNHEY and CDR2 SVGAGI. CDR3: CASSYSAGQGNTEAFF. The CDR3 coding sequence is TGTGCCAGCAGTTACTCCGCGGGACAGGGGAACACTGAAGCTTTCTTT.